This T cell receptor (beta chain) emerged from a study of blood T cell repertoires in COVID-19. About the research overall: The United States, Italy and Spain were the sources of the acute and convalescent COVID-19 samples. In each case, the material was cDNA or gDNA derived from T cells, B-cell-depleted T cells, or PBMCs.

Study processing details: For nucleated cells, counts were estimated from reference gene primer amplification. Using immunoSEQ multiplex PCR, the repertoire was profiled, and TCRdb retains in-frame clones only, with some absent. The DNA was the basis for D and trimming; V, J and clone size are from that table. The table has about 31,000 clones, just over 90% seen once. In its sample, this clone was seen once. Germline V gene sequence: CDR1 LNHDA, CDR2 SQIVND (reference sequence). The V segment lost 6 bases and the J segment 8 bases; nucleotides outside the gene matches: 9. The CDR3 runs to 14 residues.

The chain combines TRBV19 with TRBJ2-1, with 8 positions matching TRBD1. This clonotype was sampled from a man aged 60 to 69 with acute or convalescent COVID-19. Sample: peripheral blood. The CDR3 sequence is CASRTTGAKDEQFF. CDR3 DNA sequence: TGTGCCAGTAGAACGACAGGGGCGAAGGATGAGCAGTTCTTC.